These 30 T cell receptor beta chains were sequenced from one sample in a study of Graves' ophthalmopathy and Graves' hyperthyroidism. CDR3 regions of TCR beta were amplified from RNA transcripts. First-round RT-PCR with HTBI primers preceded a second-round multiplex PCR. TCRdb re-derived calls from the multiplex PCR reads in MiXCR, one entry per CDR3 protein. The sample shows roughly 500,000 distinct CDR3 sequences, approximately 15% of them seen only once. Sequencing used blood. The origin of the receptors is a woman aged 25-40 years with Graves' ophthalmopathy.

This clonotype was picked up many times. The chain combines TRBV24-1 with TRBJ2-5, with no clear D. The germline V gene has CDR1 KGHDR and CDR2 SFDVKD. The CDR3 spans 14 residues. Trimming left V 1 base short and J 2 bases short, with 7 bases between. The CDR3 DNA is TGTGCCACCAGTGATTTCACAGTGCAAGAGACCCAGTACTTC. Protein product: CATSDFTVQETQYF.

This sequence joins TRBV29-1 and TRBJ2-7; D perhaps matches TRBD1 (6 bases). CDR1 is SQVTM and CDR2 is ANQGSEA in the germline V gene. This CDR3 is 13 amino acids long. Trimming stripped 2 bases from V and 3 bases from J, with 11 bases between. The CDR3 protein is CSVEQGPSYEQYF. The CDR3 region has the DNA TGCAGCGTTGAACAGGGGCCCAGCTACGAGCAGTACTTC.

This clonotype has ten or more counts. This chain joins TRBV29-1 and TRBJ2-7, with TRBD1 matching 7 bases. The ends lost 3 bases at V and 0 bases at J; junction bases unmatched: 5. Germline lookup yields CDR1 SQVTM and CDR2 ANQGSEA. The CDR3 is 14 residues long. Written as DNA, the CDR3 is TGCAGCGTTGATGGGCCAGGGGGCTCCTACGAGCAGTACTTC. It specifies CSVDGPGGSYEQYF.

This clonotype was recorded at least ten times. The chain links TRBV4-2 to TRBJ2-6; weak D call: TRBD1 (6 bases). The V gene's germline CDR1 is LGHNA and CDR2 YNFKEQ. The CDR3 is made up of 19 amino acids. The V gene lost 4 bases and the J gene lost 1 base, with 20 bases spanning the gap. The CDR3 coding sequence is TGTGCCAGCAGCCCAATGGACAGTTCGGGAACGTCTGGGGCCAACGTCCTGACTTTC. It translates to CASSPMDSSGTSGANVLTF.

This clonotype was recorded at least ten times. This chain connects TRBV30 to TRBJ2-2; TRBD1 aligns across 8 bases. Germline V gene lookup returns CDR1 GTSNPN and CDR2 SVGIG (reference sequence). V trimming: 4 bases; J trimming: 4 bases; junction bases outside the gene matches: 8. This CDR3 contains 15 residues. CDR3 nucleotide sequence: TGTGCCTGGAAGCGAGGACAGGGAGGCACCGGGGAGCTGTTTTTT. Amino acids: CAWKRGQGGTGELFF. Complete variable domain (other parts from reference TRBV30 and TRBJ2-2): SQTIHQWPATLVQPVGSPLSLECTVEGTSNPNLYWYRQAAGRGLQLLFYSVGIGQISSEVPQNLSASRPQDRQFILSSKKLLLSDSGFYLCAWKRGQGGTGELFFGEGSRLTVL.

This clonotype has ten or more counts. The chain carries TRBV2 and TRBJ2-7; 7 nucleotides align to TRBD1. Germline CDR1 reads SNHLY; CDR2 reads FYNNEI. V lost 5 bases to trimming and J lost 3 bases; unmatched junction nucleotides: 7. The CDR3 has 14 amino acids. Written as DNA, the CDR3 is TGTGCCAGCAGTACCCCGGGACAGTACTACGAGCAGTACTTC. It yields the protein CASSTPGQYYEQYF. The full variable domain, completed using reference TRBV2 and TRBJ2-7, is EPEVTQTPSHQVTQMGQEVILRCVPISNHLYFYWYRQILGQKVEFLVSFYNNEISEKSEIFDDQFSVERPDGSNFTLKIRSTKLEDSAMYFCASSTPGQYYEQYFGPGTRLTVT.

The chain combines TRBV6-4 with TRBJ2-7; D might be TRBD2 (6 bases). Germline loops: CDR1 MRHNA, CDR2 SNTAGT. The germline V and J ends were trimmed by 9 bases and 10 bases, with 25 bases remaining between them. The CDR3 runs to 14 residues. CDR3 in amino acids: CASKYLAPGENQYF. The CDR3 coding sequence is TGTGCCAGTAAATACCTAGCGCCAGGCGAGAATCAGTACTTC.

This clonotype was detected a few times. This chain connects TRBV19 to TRBJ2-7; TRBD1 matches 7 bases. Germline CDR1 and CDR2: LNHDA and SQIVND (reference sequence). Trimming removed 5 bases from V and 6 bases from J; junction bases left unmatched: 7. The CDR3 loop spans 13 amino acids. In DNA form, the CDR3 reads TGTGCCAGTAGTTTCTCGACAGGGAGCGAGCAGTACTTC. Translating gives CASSFSTGSEQYF.

This clonotype was picked up many times. The J gene is TRBJ2-7, the V gene TRBV12-3 or TRBV12-4; tentatively, D is TRBD2 (5 bases). Trimming took off 5 bases at V and 0 bases at J, with 14 bases between the two ends. The CDR3 extends over 15 amino acids. The CDR3 coding sequence is TGTGCCAGCAGTCCACGAGTTGGGAGCTCCTACGAGCAGTACTTC. Translating gives CASSPRVGSSYEQYF.

This clonotype was seen ten or more times. CDR3 loop: CASSPGGLDTEAFF. The DNA of the CDR3 is TGTGCCAGCAGTCCCGGAGGGTTAGACACTGAAGCTTTCTTT. This chain connects TRBV6-1 to TRBJ1-1; no definite D call. Trimming cost V 5 bases and J 3 bases, with 13 bases left between them. Germline V CDR1 and CDR2: MNHNS, SASEGT. The length of the CDR3 is 14 residues.

This clonotype has just a few counts. This CDR3 is CASSAKDRGTYEQYF. Here the CDR3 DNA reads TGTGCCAGCAGCGCCAAGGACAGGGGAACCTACGAGCAGTACTTC. J is TRBJ2-7 and V is TRBV7-9, with 9 bases matching TRBD1. The V gene's germline CDR1 is SEHNR and CDR2 FQNEAQ (reference sequence). CDR3 size: 15 residues. The trim removed 5 bases at V and 2 bases at J, leaving 7 bases unmatched.

This clonotype showed up just a few times. V gene TRBV12-3 or TRBV12-4 combines with J gene TRBJ2-5; TRBD1 matches 12 bases. The CDR3 covers 15 residues. The V and J ends lost 7 bases and 3 bases, in that order; junction bases with no gene match: 6. This CDR3 reads CASTRGTGGEETQYF. The CDR3 region has the DNA TGTGCCAGCACCCGAGGGACAGGGGGCGAAGAGACCCAGTACTTC.

This clonotype showed up many times. V gene TRBV6-1 combines with J gene TRBJ2-7; TRBD2 aligns across 7 bases. CDR1 is MNHNS and CDR2 is SASEGT in the germline V gene. Trimming took 8 bases from V and 4 from J; bases not matched to a gene: 11. CDR3 length equals 14 residues. The CDR3 DNA is TGTGCCAGCGGAAGGGAGGGGTCTTCGTACGAGCAGTACTTC. Translating it yields CASGREGSSYEQYF.

The chain recombines TRBV4-1 with TRBJ1-2, with 11 nucleotides matching TRBD1. This CDR3 region has 20 residues. J lost 3 bases, V lost 3 bases, and 18 bases had no gene match. Germline values: CDR1 MGHRA, CDR2 YSYEKL. The CDR3 is CASSHRPSRDRGKADYGYTF. The CDR3 region has the DNA TGCGCCAGCAGCCATCGACCGAGCCGGGACAGGGGGAAAGCGGACTATGGCTACACCTTC.

This clonotype appeared a few times. The chain couples TRBV12-3 or TRBV12-4 to TRBJ1-1; D is unresolved. Trimming took off 7 bases at V and 3 bases at J, with 15 bases between the two ends. CDR3 size: 14 residues. The CDR3 protein is CASTRSGEDTEAFF. In DNA form, the CDR3 reads TGTGCCAGCACTCGTAGCGGGGAAGACACTGAAGCTTTCTTT.

In this sample, this clonotype turned up a few times. Possible read error: a much larger clone is one base away. The rearrangement uses TRBV12-3 or TRBV12-4 and TRBJ1-1; D not resolved. The CDR3 runs to 12 residues. CDR3 protein: CASSLRGFEASF. The DNA of the CDR3 is TGTGCCAGCAGTTTAAGAGGATTTGAAGCTTCCTTT.

This clonotype showed up many times. This chain links TRBV5-1 with TRBJ2-2, with D unclear. The V end lost 1 base, the J end lost 7 bases, and 11 bases lay between the germline ends. Germline values: CDR1 SGHRS, CDR2 YFSETQ. The CDR3 runs to 14 residues. CDR3 sequence reads: CASSLSTSVGELFF. The CDR3 DNA is TGCGCCAGCAGCTTGTCCACTTCGGTCGGGGAGCTGTTTTTT. Looking up the rest from reference TRBV5-1 and TRBJ2-2 gives the full variable domain: KAGVTQTPRYLIKTRGQQVTLSCSPISGHRSVSWYQQTPGQGLQFLFEYFSETQRNKGNFPGRFSGRQFSNSRSEMNVSTLELGDSALYLCASSLSTSVGELFFGEGSRLTVL.

This clonotype was picked up many times. The rearrangement joins TRBV3-1 to TRBJ2-5; D gene uncertain. Germline assignment: CDR1 LGHDT and CDR2 YNNKEL (reference sequence). CDR3 length equals 15 residues. The germline V and J ends were trimmed by 0 bases and 1 base, with 9 bases remaining between them. CDR3 protein: CASSQDGQVQETQYF. The CDR3 coding sequence is TGTGCCAGCAGCCAAGATGGGCAGGTCCAAGAGACCCAGTACTTC.

In its sample, this clonotype was seen a few times. A much larger clone sits a single nucleotide away, making a read error possible. This CDR3 is missing its conserved last phenylalanine or tryptophan, likely due to a read error. V gene TRBV7-3 combines with J gene TRBJ1-3; 8 bases are shared with TRBD1. From germline, CDR1 is SGHTA and CDR2 FQGTGA. CDR3 length: 15 residues. With V trimmed by 5 bases and J by 4 bases, 7 bases remained unmatched. CDR3 DNA: TGTGCCAGCAGCGCCCCGACAGGGGTCGGAAACACCATATATTTG. This encodes CASSAPTGVGNTIYL.

This clonotype was seen ten or more times. The rearrangement uses TRBV20-1 and TRBJ1-5; D is uncertain. CDR1 DFQATT and CDR2 SNEGSKA come from the germline V gene (reference sequence). V was shortened by 7 bases and J by 5 bases, with 12 bases between the two germline ends. This CDR3 is built from 12 residues. The DNA for the CDR3 is TGCAGTGTCAATCGGCTTGATCAGCCCCAGCATTTT. It encodes CSVNRLDQPQHF.

This clonotype came up many times. V gene TRBV12-3 or TRBV12-4 combines with J gene TRBJ1-5; no reliable D call. V was trimmed by 6 bases and J by 4 bases, leaving 13 bases between them. The CDR3 totals 14 residues. The CDR3 region is CASRSGLLNQPQHF. The DNA for the CDR3 is TGTGCCAGCAGATCCGGGCTTCTTAATCAGCCCCAGCATTTT.

There are many counts of this clonotype. The V call is TRBV6-1, the J call TRBJ1-5; TRBD1 agrees at 8 bases. This CDR3 has 14 residues. With V trimmed by 5 bases and J by 9 bases, 9 bases remained unmatched. Germline CDR1 is MNHNS and CDR2 is SASEGT. This CDR3 is CASSQTGAIGPQHF. The CDR3 DNA reads TGTGCCAGCAGTCAGACAGGGGCGATCGGGCCCCAGCATTTT.

This clonotype was detected ten times or more. V and J are TRBV28 and TRBJ2-2; weak D call: TRBD1 (8 bases). The length of the CDR3 is 13 residues. The V gene lost 7 bases and the J gene lost 6 bases, with 12 bases spanning the gap. Germline V CDR1 and CDR2: MDHEN, SYDVKM. The CDR3 reads CASKQGGAGELFF. The CDR3 DNA reads TGTGCCAGCAAACAGGGGGGGGCCGGGGAGCTGTTTTTT.

This clonotype was seen repeatedly, ten times or more. This rearrangement joins TRBV6-5 to TRBJ1-1; D is uncertain. The CDR3 is 15 residues long. The V gene's germline CDR1 is MNHEY and CDR2 SVGAGI. The V gene lost 0 bases and the J gene lost 6 bases, with 14 bases spanning the gap. The CDR3 is CASSYSAGAGAEAFF. The CDR3 DNA follows: TGTGCCAGCAGTTACTCGGCAGGCGCCGGGGCTGAAGCTTTCTTT.

With respect to this clonotype: A read error may explain this, as a much larger clone is one base away. The chain recombines TRBV30 with TRBJ2-5, with D tentatively TRBD2 (5 bases). Per the germline V gene, CDR1 is GTSNPN and CDR2 is SVGIG (reference sequence). V was cut by 5 bases and J by 8 bases, with 18 bases left in between. This CDR3 contains 13 residues. The CDR3 loop reads CAWGSSSPRTQYF. As DNA, the CDR3 is TGTGCCTGGGGGTCTAGCTCGCCGAGAACCCAGTACTTC.

This clonotype has just a few counts. V and J are TRBV4-1 and TRBJ2-5; D is uncertain. The germline V gene encodes CDR1 MGHRA and CDR2 YSYEKL. The V and J ends lost 1 base and 5 bases respectively, with 11 bases between them. This CDR3 region has 14 residues. The CDR3 spells CASSQVLVGETQYF. The CDR3 DNA follows: TGCGCCAGCAGCCAAGTTTTAGTAGGGGAGACCCAGTACTTC.

As concerns this clonotype: It may be a read error: a sequence one base away is much more abundant. The V call is TRBV6-2 or TRBV6-3, the J call TRBJ2-7, with 7 bases lining up with TRBD2. CDR1 and CDR2 (germline): MNHEY, SVGEGT. The CDR3 runs 14 residues. Trimming took 2 bases from V and 4 from J; bases not matched to a gene: 5. CDR3 sequence (DNA): TGTGCCAGCAGTTACGTAGGACTAGGATACGAGCAGTACTTC. Translation gives CASSYVGLGYEQYF.

This clonotype was counted between two and nine times. The chain has TRBV6-2 or TRBV6-3 and TRBJ2-7; D gene unclear. The germline gives CDR1 MNHEY, CDR2 SVGEGT. This CDR3 has 11 amino acids. V was clipped by 4 bases and J by 5 bases, with 6 bases between them. CDR3 sequence (DNA): TGTGCCAGCAGTTTTACTAACGAGCAGTACTTC. Translation gives CASSFTNEQYF.

In regard to this clonotype: The junction and the germline gene differ at one end; a read error may be behind it. This chain connects TRBV7-2 to TRBJ2-5, with TRBD1 matching over 8 bases. Per germline, CDR1 SGHTA and CDR2 FQGNSA. The CDR3 is made up of 15 amino acids. The CDR3 is CASSLHGTGQETKYF. The CDR3 DNA is TGTGCCAGCAGCTTACACGGGACAGGTCAAGAGACCAAGTACTTC.

This clonotype was counted at least ten times. The chain recombines TRBV7-9 with TRBJ1-2; 7 bases map to TRBD1. The CDR3 is made up of 14 amino acids. In germline, CDR1 is SEHNR, CDR2 FQNEAQ (reference sequence). The V segment lost 4 bases and the J segment 5 bases; nucleotides outside the gene matches: 7. CDR3 in amino acids: CASSSTDRDYGYTF. The CDR3 region has the DNA TGTGCCAGCAGCTCGACCGACAGGGATTATGGCTACACCTTC.